This T cell receptor (beta chain) is from a study of shared clonotypes between healthy human individuals. Libraries were prepared by immunoSEQ multiplex PCR; TCRdb keeps only in-frame clonotypes and omits some of them. The sample lists 2 million to 2.5 million clones; roughly 92% were seen once. Everyone who donated was a Caucasian adult who lived in Nashville, Tennessee. Both subsets, CD45RA+ naive and CD45RA-negative memory, were split from the CD4+ cells. The germline V gene encodes CDR1 SEHNR and CDR2 FQNEAQ (reference sequence). CDR3 length: 15 residues. Trimming took 3 bases from V and 2 from J, leaving 13 bases between them. The study, taken as a whole, reports: Unshared clonotypes carried lower generation probabilities than those common to all four donors. Compared with memory subsets, naive subsets generally had larger estimated richness.

Points on this clone: The antigen is unknown.

Source material: naive CD4+ T cells from PBMCs. Indicated subset: CD45RA+ positively selected. The chain is built from TRBV7-9 and TRBJ2-5; possible D gene TRBD1, 6 bases. The receptor comes from a man aged 18-30 years in good health. Some clones in this sample may be carry-over from other donors' samples. CDR3 region: CASSFIRDTQETQYF. CDR3 in DNA: TGTGCCAGCAGCTTCATCCGGGACACTCAAGAGACCCAGTACTTC.